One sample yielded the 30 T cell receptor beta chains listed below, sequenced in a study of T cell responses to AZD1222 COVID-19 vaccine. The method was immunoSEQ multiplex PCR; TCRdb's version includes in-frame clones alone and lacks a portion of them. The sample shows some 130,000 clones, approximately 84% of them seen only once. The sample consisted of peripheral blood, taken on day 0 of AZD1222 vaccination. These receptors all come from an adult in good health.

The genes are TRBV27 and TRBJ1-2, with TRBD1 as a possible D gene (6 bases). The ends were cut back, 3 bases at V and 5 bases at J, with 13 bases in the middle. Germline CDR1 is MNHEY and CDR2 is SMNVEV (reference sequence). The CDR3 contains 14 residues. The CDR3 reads CASSFRGGGYGYTF. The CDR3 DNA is TGTGCCAGCAGTTTTCGGGGAGGGGGTTATGGCTACACCTTC.

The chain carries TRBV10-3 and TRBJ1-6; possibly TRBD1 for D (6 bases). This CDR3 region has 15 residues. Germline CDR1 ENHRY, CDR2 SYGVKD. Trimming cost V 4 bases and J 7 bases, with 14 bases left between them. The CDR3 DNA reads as TGTGCCATCAGTGCCGATCGAGACAGGAATTCACCCCTCCACTTT. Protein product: CAISADRDRNSPLHF.

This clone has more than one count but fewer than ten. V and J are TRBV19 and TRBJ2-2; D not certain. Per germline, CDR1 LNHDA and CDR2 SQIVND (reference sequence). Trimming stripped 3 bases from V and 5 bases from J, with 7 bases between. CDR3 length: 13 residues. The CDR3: CASSMQATGELFF. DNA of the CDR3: TGTGCCAGTAGTATGCAGGCTACCGGGGAGCTGTTTTTT.

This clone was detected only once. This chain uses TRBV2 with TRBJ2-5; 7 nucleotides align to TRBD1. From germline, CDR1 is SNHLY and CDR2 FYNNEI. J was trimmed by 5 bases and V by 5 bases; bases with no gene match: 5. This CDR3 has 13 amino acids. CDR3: CASSWTGRETQYF. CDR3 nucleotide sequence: TGTGCCAGCAGTTGGACAGGCCGGGAGACCCAGTACTTC.

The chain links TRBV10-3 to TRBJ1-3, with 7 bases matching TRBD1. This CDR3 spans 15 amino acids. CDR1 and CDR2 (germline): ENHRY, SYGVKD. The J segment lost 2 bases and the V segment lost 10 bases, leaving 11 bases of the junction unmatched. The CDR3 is CATRTQTGTGNTIYF. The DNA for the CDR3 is TGTGCCACCCGCACCCAGACAGGGACTGGAAACACCATATATTTT.

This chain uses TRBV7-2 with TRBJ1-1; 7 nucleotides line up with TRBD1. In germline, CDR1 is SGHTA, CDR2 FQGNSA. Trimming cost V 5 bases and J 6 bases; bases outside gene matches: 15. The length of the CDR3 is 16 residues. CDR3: CASSRRQGTPVAEAFF. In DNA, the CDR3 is TGTGCCAGCAGCAGACGACAGGGAACGCCTGTGGCTGAAGCTTTCTTT.

CDR3 amino acids: CASSRQDYGYTF. CDR3 nucleotide sequence: TGTGCCAGTAGTAGACAAGACTATGGCTACACCTTC. The chain joins TRBV19 to TRBJ1-2; no firm D call. This CDR3 has 12 amino acids. CDR1 LNHDA and CDR2 SQIVND come from the germline V gene (reference sequence). The V gene lost 4 bases and the J gene lost 3 bases, with 6 bases spanning the gap. Combining the CDR3 with reference TRBV19 and TRBJ1-2 gives the whole variable domain DGGITQSPKYLFRKEGQNVTLSCEQNLNHDAMYWYRQDPGQGLRLIYYSQIVNDFQKGDIAEGYSVSREKKESFPLTVTSAQKNPTAFYLCASSRQDYGYTFGSGTRLTVV.

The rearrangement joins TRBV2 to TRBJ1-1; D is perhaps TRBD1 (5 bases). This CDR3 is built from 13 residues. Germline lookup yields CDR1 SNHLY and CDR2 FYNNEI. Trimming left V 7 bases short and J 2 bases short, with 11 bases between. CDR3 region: CASTGTVNTEAFF. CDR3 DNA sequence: TGTGCCAGCACGGGGACGGTTAACACTGAAGCTTTCTTT.

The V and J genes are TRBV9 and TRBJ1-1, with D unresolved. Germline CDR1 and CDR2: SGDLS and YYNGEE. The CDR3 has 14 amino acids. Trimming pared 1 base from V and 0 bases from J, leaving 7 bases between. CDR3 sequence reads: CASSVPDLNTEAFF. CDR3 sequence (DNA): TGTGCCAGCAGCGTACCAGACCTGAACACTGAAGCTTTCTTT. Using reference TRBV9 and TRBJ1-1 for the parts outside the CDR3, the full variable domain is DSGVTQTPKHLITATGQRVTLRCSPRSGDLSVYWYQQSLDQGLQFLIQYYNGEERAKGNILERFSAQQFPDLHSELNLSSLELGDSALYFCASSVPDLNTEAFFGQGTRLTVV.

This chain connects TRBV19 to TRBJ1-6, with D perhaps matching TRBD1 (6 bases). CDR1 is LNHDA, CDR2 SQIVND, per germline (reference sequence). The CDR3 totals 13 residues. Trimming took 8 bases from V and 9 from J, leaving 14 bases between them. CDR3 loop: CASGTGWGSPLHF. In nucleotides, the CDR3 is TGTGCCAGTGGTACAGGGTGGGGTTCACCCCTCCACTTT.

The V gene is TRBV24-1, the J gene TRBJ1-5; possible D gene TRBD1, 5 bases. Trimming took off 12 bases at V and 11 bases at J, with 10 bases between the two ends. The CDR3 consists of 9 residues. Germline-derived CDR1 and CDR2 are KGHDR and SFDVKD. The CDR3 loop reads CAPTRAQHF. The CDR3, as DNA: TGTGCCCCCACCAGGGCCCAGCATTTT.

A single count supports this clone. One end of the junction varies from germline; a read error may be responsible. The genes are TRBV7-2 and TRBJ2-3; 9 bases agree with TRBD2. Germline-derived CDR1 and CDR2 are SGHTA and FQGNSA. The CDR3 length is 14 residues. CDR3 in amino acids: CASSPRVSGGQLVF. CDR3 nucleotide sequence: TGTGCCAGCAGCCCCCGGGTGAGCGGGGGGCAACTTGTTTTT.

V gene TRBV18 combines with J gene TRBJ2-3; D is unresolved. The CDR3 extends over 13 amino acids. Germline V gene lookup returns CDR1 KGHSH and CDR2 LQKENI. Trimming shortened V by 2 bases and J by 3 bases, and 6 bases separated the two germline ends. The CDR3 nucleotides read TGTGCCAGCTCACCATTTGTGACAGATACGCAGTATTTT. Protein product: CASSPFVTDTQYF.

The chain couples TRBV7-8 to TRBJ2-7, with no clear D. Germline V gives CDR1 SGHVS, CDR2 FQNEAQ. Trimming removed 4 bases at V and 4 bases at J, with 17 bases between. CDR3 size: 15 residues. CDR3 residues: CASSSPGNSRYEQYF. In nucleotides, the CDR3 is TGTGCCAGCAGCTCCCCCGGTAATAGCCGTTACGAGCAGTACTTC.

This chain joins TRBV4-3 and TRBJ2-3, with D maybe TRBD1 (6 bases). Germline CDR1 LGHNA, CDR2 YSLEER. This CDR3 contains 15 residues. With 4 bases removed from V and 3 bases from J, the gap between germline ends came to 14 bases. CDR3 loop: CASSRLTGGTDTQYF. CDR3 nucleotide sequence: TGCGCCAGCAGCCGCCTGACAGGTGGGACAGATACGCAGTATTTT.

CDR3 bases: TGTGCCAGCAGCTTGGCCCTCACGGGAAGCTCTGGGGCCAACGTCCTGACTTTC. Encoded protein: CASSLALTGSSGANVLTF. This chain connects TRBV5-5 to TRBJ2-6; D is perhaps TRBD2 (5 bases). The CDR3 loop spans 18 amino acids. Trimming left V 0 bases short and J 0 bases short, with 13 bases between. The germline CDR1 and CDR2 sequences are SGHKS and YYEKEE (reference sequence).

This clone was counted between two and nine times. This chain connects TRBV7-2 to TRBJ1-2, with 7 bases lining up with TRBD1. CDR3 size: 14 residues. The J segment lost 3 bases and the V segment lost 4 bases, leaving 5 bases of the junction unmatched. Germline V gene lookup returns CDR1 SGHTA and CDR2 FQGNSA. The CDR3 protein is CASSWRQGDYGYTF. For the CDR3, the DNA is TGTGCCAGCAGCTGGCGACAGGGTGACTATGGCTACACCTTC.

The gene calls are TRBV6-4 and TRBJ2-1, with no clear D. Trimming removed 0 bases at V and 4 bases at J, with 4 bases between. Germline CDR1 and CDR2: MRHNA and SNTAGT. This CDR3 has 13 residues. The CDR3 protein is CASSDSEYNEQFF. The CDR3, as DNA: TGTGCCAGCAGTGACTCGGAGTACAATGAGCAGTTCTTC.

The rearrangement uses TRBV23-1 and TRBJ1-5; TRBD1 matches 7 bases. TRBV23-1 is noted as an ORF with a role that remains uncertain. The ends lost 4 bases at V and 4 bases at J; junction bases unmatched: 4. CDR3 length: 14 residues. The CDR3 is CASSPGTENQPQHF. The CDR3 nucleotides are TGCGCCAGCAGTCCCGGGACAGAGAATCAGCCCCAGCATTTT.

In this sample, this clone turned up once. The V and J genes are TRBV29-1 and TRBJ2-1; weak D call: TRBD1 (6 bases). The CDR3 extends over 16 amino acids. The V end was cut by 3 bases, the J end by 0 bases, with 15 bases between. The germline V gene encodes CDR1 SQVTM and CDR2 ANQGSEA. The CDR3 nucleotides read TGCAGCGTTGATTTTGTATTGGGGGCCTCCTACAATGAGCAGTTCTTC. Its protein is CSVDFVLGASYNEQFF.

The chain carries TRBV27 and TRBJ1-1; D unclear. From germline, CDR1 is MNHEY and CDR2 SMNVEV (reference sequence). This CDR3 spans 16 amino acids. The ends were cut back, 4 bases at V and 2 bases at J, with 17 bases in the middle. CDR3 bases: TGTGCCAGCAGTTCCACGGCCGCCGGTTTAAACACTGAAGCTTTCTTT. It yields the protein CASSSTAAGLNTEAFF.

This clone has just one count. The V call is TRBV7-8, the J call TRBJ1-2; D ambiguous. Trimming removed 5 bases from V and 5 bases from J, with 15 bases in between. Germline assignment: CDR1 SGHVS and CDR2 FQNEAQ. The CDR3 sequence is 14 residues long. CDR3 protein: CASSPLQLRYGYTF. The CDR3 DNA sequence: TGTGCCAGCAGCCCCCTTCAGCTTCGATATGGCTACACCTTC.

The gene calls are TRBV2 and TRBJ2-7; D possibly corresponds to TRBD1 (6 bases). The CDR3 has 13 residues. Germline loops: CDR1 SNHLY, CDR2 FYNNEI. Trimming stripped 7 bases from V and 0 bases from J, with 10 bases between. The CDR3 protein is CASNTGYSYEQYF. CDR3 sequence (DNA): TGTGCCAGCAATACAGGGTACTCCTACGAGCAGTACTTC.

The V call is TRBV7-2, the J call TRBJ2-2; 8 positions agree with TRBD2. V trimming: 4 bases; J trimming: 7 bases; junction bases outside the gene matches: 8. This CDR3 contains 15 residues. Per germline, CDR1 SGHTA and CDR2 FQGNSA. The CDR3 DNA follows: TGTGCCAGCAGCTCCCTCCGGGGGGGGATCGGGGAGCTGTTTTTT. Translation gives CASSSLRGGIGELFF.

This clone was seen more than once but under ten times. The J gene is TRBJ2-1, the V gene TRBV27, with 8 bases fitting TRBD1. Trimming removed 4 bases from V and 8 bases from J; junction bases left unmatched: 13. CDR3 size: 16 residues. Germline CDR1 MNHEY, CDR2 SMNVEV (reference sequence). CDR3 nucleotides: TGTGCCAGCAGTTCCGACAGGGGAAGCCGAGAAGATGAGCAGTTCTTC. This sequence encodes CASSSDRGSREDEQFF.

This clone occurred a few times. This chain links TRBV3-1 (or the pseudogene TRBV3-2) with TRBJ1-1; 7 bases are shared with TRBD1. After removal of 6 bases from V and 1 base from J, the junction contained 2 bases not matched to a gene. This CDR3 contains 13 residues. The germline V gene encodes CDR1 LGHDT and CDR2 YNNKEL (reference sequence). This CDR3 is CASRQGSNTEAFF. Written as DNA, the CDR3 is TGTGCCAGCAGACAGGGGTCGAACACTGAAGCTTTCTTT.

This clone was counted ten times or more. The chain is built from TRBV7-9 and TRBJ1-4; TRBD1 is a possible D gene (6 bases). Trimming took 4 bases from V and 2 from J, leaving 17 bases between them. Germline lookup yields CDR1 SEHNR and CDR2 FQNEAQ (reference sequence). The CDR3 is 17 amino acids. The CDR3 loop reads CASSSGARGPTNEKLFF. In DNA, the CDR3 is TGTGCCAGCAGCTCAGGGGCGCGGGGCCCTACTAATGAAAAACTGTTTTTT. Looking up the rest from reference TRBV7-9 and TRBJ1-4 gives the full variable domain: DTGVSQNPRHKITKRGQNVTFRCDPISEHNRLYWYRQTLGQGPEFLTYFQNEAQLEKSRLLSDRFSAERPKGSFSTLEIQRTEQGDSAMYLCASSSGARGPTNEKLFFGSGTQLSVL.

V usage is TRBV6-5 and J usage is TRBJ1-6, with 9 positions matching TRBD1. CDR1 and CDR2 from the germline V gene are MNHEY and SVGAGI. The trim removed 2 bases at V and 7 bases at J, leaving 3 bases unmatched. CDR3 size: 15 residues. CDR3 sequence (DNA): TGTGCCAGCAGTTACGCTGGACAGGGGAATTCACCCCTCCACTTT. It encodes CASSYAGQGNSPLHF.

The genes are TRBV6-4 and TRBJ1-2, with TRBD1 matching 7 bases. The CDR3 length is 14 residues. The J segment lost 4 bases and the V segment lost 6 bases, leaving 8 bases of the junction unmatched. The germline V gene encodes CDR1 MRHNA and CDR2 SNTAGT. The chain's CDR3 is CASRKTGQSYGYTF. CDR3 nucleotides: TGTGCCAGCAGGAAGACGGGACAGAGCTATGGCTACACCTTC.

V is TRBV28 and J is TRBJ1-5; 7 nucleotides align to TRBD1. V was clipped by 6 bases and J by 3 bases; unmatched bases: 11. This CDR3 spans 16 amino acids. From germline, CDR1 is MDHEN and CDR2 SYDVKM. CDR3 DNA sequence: TGTGCCAGCAGGAGGGGGCTGAATGGGAACAATCAGCCCCAGCATTTT. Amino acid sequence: CASRRGLNGNNQPQHF.